The clone carrying this T cell receptor beta chain was seen at least ten times. Its antigen is not known. This specimen comes from a study of neurological immune-mediated disorders. Regarding the study as a whole: There was no clinical or MRI feature that showed an association with the multiple sclerosis repertoire cluster. According to phylogenetic grouping, one related-CDR3 cluster, a possible signature, contained the repertoires of 18 of 34 multiple sclerosis patients. Falling below healthy controls, multiple sclerosis showed the least TCR clonal expansion, while HTLV-1-associated myelopathy showed the most.

Each CDR3 protein is one row after TCRdb ran MiXCR on the 5' RACE reads. The table lists 45,000 to 50,000 distinct CDR3 sequences, 3.5% to 5.5% of them singletons. The receptor's source is a woman in her sixties or seventies with multiple sclerosis. Sequenced input: PBMCs.

CDR3 protein: CASSVVGGSYNEQFF. CDR3 sequence (DNA): TGTGCCAGCAGCGTAGTGGGGGGCTCCTACAATGAGCAGTTCTTC. The chain employs TRBV9 and TRBJ2-1; TRBD2 might be the D (6 bases). The CDR3 contains 15 residues. Germline CDR1 and CDR2: SGDLS and YYNGEE. The ends were cut back, 0 bases at V and 0 bases at J, with 7 bases in the middle.